This T cell receptor (beta chain) was recovered during a study of control samples from healthy donors and cancer patients. The repertoire was sequenced with immunoSEQ multiplex PCR; TCRdb's copy has only in-frame clones and lacks some. The table shows 150,000 to 200,000 clones, with 70% to 90% occurring only once. The clonotype was recovered from a man aged 25 to 40 in good health. Sequenced sample: blood.

The CDR3 reads CASSFASGGPAGEQYF. In nucleotides, the CDR3 is TGTGCCAGCAGCTTTGCTAGCGGGGGGCCGGCTGGCGAGCAGTACTTC. This sequence joins TRBV11-2 and TRBJ2-7; 11 bases are shared with TRBD2. Germline-derived CDR1 and CDR2 are SGHAT and FQNNGV. The CDR3 extends over 16 amino acids. Unmatched junction bases numbered 10, after V lost 3 bases and J lost 6 bases.